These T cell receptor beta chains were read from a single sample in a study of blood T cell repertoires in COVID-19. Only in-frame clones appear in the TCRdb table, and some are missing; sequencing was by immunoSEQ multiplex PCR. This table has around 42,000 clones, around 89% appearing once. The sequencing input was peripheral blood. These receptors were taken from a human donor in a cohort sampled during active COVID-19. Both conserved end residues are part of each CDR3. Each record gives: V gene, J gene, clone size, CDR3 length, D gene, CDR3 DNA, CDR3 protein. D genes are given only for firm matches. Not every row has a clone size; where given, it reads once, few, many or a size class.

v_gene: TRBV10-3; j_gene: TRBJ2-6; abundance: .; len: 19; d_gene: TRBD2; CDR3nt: TGTGCCATCAGTGAGTCAACTAGCGGATCAAGCTCTGGGGCCAACGTCCTGACTTTC; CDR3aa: CAISESTSGSSSGANVLTF
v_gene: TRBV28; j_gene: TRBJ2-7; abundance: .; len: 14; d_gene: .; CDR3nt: TGTGCCAGCAGTTTTATGACAGTTTACTACGAGCAGTACTTC; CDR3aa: CASSFMTVYYEQYF
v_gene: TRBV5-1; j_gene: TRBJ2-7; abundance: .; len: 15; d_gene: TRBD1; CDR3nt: TGCGCCAGCAGCTTGGGTGGGACAGGGTACTACGAGCAGTACTTC; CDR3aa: CASSLGGTGYYEQYF
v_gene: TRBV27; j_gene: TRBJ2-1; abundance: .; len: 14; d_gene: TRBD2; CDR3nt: TGTGCCAGCAGTGTGGCGGGAGGGTACAATGAGCAGTTCTTC; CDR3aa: CASSVAGGYNEQFF
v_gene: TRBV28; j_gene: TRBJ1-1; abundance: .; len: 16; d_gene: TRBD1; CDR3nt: TGTGCCAGCAGACCCGGGACAGGGGTATTGAACACTGAAGCTTTCTTT; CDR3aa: CASRPGTGVLNTEAFF
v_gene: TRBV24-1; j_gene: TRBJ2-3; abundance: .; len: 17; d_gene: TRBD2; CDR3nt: TGTGCCACCAGTGCCTGGGGACTAGCGGGAGCTCCGGAAACGCAGTATTTT; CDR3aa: CATSAWGLAGAPETQYF
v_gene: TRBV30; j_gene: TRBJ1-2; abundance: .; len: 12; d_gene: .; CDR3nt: TGTGCCTGGAGTAGAGGGAAGGGTGGCTACACCTTC; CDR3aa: CAWSRGKGGYTF
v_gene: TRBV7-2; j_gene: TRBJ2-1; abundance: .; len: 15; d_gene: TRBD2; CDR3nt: TGTGCCAGCAGTTGGACTAGCGGGAGTTACAATGAGCAGTTCTTC; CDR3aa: CASSWTSGSYNEQFF
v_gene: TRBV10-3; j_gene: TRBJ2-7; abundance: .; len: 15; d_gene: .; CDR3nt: TGTGCCATCAGTGCTGAGGACTACGGCGCTTACGAGCAGTACTTC; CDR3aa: CAISAEDYGAYEQYF
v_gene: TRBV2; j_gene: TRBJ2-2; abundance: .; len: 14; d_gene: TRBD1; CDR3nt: TGTGCCAGCAATCTTCAACAGGGGGCCGGGGAGCTGTTTTTT; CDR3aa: CASNLQQGAGELFF
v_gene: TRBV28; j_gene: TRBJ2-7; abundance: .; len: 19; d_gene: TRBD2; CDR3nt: TGTGCCAGCAGTTTAGGTTTCCTAGCGGGAGGGGTGGGATCCTACGAGCAGTACTTC; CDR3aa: CASSLGFLAGGVGSYEQYF
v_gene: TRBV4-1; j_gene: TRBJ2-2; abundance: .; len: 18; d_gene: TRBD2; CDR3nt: TGCGCCAGCAGCCCCCGGACTAGCGGGCCGGATAACACCGGGGAGCTGTTTTTT; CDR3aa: CASSPRTSGPDNTGELFF
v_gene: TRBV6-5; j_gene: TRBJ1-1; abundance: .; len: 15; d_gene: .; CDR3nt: TGTGCCAGCATCGGGTCAGGGTTCCGAGGCACTGAAGCTTTCTTT; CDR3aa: CASIGSGFRGTEAFF
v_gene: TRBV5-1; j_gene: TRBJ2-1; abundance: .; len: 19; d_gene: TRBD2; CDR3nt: TGCGCCAGCAGCTTCCCAGCGGGAGGGCCCCCGGTGTCCTACAATGAGCAGTTCTTC; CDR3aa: CASSFPAGGPPVSYNEQFF
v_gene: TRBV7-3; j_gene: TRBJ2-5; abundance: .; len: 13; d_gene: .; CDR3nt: TGTGCCAGCAGCTCCGGGGTCCGGGAGACCCAGTACTTC; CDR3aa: CASSSGVRETQYF
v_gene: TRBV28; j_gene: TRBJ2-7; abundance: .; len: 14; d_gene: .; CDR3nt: TGTGCCACGGCCCTTACCCGCGGCCGGAACGAGCAGTACTTC; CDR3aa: CATALTRGRNEQYF
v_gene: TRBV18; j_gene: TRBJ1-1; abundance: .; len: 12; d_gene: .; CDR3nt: TGTGCCAGCTCCCCCCAGAACACTGAAGCTTTCTTT; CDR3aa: CASSPQNTEAFF
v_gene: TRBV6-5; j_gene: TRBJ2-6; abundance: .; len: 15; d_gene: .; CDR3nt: TGTGCCAGCAGGGGGCAGGGTTCTGGGGCCAACGTCCTGACTTTC; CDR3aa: CASRGQGSGANVLTF
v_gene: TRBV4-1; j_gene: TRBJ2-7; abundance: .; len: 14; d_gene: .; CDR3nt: TGCGCCAGCAGCCAAGATGGAGACGGGTACGAGCAGTACTTC; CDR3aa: CASSQDGDGYEQYF
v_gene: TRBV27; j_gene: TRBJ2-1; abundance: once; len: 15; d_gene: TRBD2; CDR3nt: TGTGCCAGCAGCCGCGGGGGGGTCTCCTACAATGAGCAGTTCTTC; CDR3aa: CASSRGGVSYNEQFF
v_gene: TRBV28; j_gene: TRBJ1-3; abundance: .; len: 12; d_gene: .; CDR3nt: TGTGCCAGCAGTTTAAATAGCAACACCATATATTTT; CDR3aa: CASSLNSNTIYF
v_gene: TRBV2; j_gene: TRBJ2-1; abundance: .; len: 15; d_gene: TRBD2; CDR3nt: TGTGCCAGCAGGTGGCGGGGGAGCTCCTACAATGAGCAGTTCTTC; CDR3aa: CASRWRGSSYNEQFF
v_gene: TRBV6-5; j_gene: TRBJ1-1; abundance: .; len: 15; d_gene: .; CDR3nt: TGTGCCAGCAGTTACCCTTTTTGGGGGGGCACTGAAGCTTTCTTT; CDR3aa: CASSYPFWGGTEAFF
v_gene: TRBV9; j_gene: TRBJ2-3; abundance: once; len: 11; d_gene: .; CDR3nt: TGTGCCAACCAGGGTGGAGATACGCAGTATTTT; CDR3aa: CANQGGDTQYF
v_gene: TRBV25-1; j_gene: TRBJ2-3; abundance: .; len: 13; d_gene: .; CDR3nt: TGTGCCAGCCAGAAGACTAGCACAGATACGCAGTATTTT; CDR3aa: CASQKTSTDTQYF
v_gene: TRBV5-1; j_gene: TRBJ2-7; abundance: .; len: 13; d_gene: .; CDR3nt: TGCGCCAGCAGCTGGCAGGGAACCTACGAGCAGTACTTC; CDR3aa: CASSWQGTYEQYF
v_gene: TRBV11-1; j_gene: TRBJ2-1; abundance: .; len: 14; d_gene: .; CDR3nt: TGTGCCAGCAGCTTAGCCCGGGACTACAATGAGCAGTTCTTC; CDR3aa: CASSLARDYNEQFF
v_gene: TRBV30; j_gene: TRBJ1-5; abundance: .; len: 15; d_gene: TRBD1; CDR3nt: TGTGCCTGGAGACCCGGGACAGGCTACAATCAGCCCCAGCATTTT; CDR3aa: CAWRPGTGYNQPQHF
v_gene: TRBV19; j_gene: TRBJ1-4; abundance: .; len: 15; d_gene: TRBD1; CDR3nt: TGTGCCAGTAGTATATGGGGGACAGGGGTAGAAAAACTGTTTTTT; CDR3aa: CASSIWGTGVEKLFF
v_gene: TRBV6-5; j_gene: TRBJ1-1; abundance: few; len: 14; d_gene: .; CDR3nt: TGTGCCAGCGTTACTATTACCATGAACACTGAAGCTTTCTTT; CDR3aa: CASVTITMNTEAFF
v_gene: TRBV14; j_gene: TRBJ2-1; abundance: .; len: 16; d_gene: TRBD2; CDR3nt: TGTGCCAGCAGCCAAGTGCCGCGGGAGGCCTACAATGAGCAGTTCTTC; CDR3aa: CASSQVPREAYNEQFF
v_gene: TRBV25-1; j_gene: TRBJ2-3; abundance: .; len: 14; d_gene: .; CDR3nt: TGTGCCAGCAGTATGCGGGATAGCACAGATACGCAGTATTTT; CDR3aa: CASSMRDSTDTQYF
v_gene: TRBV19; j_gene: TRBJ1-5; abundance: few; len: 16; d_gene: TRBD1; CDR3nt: TGTGCCAGTAGTGCAGGGGGCGTGGGTAGCAATCAGCCCCAGCATTTT; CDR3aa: CASSAGGVGSNQPQHF
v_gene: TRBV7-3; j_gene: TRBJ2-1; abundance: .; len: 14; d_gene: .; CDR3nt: TGTGCCAGCAGCTTAACGCGGGACTACAATGAGCAGTTCTTC; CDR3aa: CASSLTRDYNEQFF
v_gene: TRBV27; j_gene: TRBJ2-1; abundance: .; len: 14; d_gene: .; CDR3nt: TGTGCCACCCACTCCCCCTTCTCCTACAATGAGCAGTTCTTC; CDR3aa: CATHSPFSYNEQFF
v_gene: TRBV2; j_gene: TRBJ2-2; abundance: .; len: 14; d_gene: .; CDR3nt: TGTGCCAGCGGGAAACAGGCGAACACCGGGGAGCTGTTTTTT; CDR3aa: CASGKQANTGELFF
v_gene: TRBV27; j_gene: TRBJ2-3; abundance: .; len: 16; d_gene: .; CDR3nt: TGTGCCAGCAGTTCATCCTACTCACCCTCGGGAAGAGGGCAGTATTTT; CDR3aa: CASSSSYSPSGRGQYF
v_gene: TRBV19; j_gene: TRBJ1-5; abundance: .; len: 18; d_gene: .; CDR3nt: TGTGCCAGTGGGCCCGGAGGAGGGGTAACAGAGCTTGGTCAGCCCCAGCATTTT; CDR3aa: CASGPGGGVTELGQPQHF
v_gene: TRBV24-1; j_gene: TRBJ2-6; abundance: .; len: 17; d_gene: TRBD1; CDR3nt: TGTGCCACCAGTGATCCCGGGACAGGGAATGGGGCCAACGTCCTGACTTTC; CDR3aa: CATSDPGTGNGANVLTF
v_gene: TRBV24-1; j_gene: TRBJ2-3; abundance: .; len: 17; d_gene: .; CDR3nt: TGTGCCACCAGTGATCCCGACGGAATGACAGGCACAGATACGCAGTATTTT; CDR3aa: CATSDPDGMTGTDTQYF
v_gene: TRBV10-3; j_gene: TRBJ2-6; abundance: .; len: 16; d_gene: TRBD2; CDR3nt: TGTGCCACGGGAGGCGAGCACCCCTCTGGGGCCAACGTCCTGACTTTC; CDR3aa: CATGGEHPSGANVLTF
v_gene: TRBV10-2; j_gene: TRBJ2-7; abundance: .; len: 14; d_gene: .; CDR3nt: TGCGCCAGACCCGCGGACTCGAGCTCCTACGAGCAGTACTTC; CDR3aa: CARPADSSSYEQYF
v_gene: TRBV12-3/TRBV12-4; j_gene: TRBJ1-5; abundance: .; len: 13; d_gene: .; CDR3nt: TGTGCCAGCAGTTTAGGTACTAATCAGCCCCAGCATTTT; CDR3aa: CASSLGTNQPQHF
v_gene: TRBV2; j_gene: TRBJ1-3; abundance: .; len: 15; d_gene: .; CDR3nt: TGTGCCAGCAGGGAGAGCGGGGAGACTGGAAACACCATATATTTT; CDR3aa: CASRESGETGNTIYF
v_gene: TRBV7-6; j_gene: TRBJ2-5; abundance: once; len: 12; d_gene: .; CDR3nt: TGTGCCAGCAGCTTAGACCCGGGGACCCAGTACTTC; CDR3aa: CASSLDPGTQYF
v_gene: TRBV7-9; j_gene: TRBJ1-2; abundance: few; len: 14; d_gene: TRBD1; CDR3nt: TGTGCCAGCAGCTTAGGGGACAGGGGCTATGGCTACACCTTC; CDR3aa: CASSLGDRGYGYTF
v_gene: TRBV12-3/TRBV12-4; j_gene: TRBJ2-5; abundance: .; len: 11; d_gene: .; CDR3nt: TGTGCCAGCAGTTTACGGGAGACCCAGTACTTC; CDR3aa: CASSLRETQYF
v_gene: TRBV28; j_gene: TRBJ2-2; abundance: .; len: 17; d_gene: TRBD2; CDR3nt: TGTGCCAGCACGACTAGCGGGAGGTCGCGTAACACCGGGGAGCTGTTTTTT; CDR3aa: CASTTSGRSRNTGELFF
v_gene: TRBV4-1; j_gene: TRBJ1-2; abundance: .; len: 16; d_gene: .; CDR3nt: TGCGCCAGCAGCCAAGGCTCGGGGTCCGCTAACTATGGCTACACCTTC; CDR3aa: CASSQGSGSANYGYTF
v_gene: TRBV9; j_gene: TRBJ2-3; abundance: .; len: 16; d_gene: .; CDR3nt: TGTGCCAGCAGCGTAGGAGTCCTACCTAGCACAGATACGCAGTATTTT; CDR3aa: CASSVGVLPSTDTQYF
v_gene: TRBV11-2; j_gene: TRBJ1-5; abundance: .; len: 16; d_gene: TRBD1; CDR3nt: TGTGCCAGCAGCCCAGGGACAGGACATAGCAATCAGCCCCAGCATTTT; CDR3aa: CASSPGTGHSNQPQHF